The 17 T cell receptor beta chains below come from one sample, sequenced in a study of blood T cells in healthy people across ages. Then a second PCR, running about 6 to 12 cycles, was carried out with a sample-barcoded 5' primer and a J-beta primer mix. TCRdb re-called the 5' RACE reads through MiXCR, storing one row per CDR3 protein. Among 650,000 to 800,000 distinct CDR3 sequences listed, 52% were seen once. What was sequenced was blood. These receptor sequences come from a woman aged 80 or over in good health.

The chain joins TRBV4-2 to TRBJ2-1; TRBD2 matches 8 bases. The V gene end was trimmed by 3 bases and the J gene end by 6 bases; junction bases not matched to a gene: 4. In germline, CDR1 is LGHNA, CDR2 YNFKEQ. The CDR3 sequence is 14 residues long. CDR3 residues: CASSQGGLVNEQFF. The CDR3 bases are TGTGCCAGCAGCCAGGGGGGACTAGTCAATGAGCAGTTCTTC.

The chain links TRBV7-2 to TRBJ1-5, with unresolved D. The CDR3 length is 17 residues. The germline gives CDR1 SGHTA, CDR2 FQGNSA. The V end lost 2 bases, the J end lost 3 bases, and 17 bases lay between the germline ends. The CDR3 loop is CASSLTTLAGSNQPQHF. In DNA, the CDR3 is TGTGCCAGCAGCTTAACTACCCTTGCGGGATCCAATCAGCCCCAGCATTTT. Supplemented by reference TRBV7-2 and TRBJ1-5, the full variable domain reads GAGVSQSPSNKVTEKGKDVELRCDPISGHTALYWYRQSLGQGLEFLIYFQGNSAPDKSGLPSDRFSAERTGGSVSTLTIQRTQQEDSAVYLCASSLTTLAGSNQPQHFGDGTRLSIL.

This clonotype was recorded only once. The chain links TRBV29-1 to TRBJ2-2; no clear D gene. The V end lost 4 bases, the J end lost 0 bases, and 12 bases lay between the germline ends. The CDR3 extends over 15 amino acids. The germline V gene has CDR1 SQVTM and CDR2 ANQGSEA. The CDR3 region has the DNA TGCAGCGTTGGAAGAGGCAGAACGAACACCGGGGAGCTGTTTTTT. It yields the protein CSVGRGRTNTGELFF.

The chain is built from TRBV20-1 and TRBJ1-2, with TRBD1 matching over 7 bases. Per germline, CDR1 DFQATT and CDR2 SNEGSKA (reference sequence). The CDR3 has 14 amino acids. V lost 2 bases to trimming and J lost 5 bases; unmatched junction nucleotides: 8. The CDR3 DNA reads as TGCAGTGCTAGACCGGACAGGCCGCGTTATGGCTACACCTTC. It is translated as CSARPDRPRYGYTF.

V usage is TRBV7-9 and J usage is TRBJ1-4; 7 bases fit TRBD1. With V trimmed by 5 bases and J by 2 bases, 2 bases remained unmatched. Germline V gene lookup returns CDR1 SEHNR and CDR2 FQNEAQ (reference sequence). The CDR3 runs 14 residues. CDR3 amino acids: CASSLGQTNEKLFF. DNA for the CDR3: TGTGCCAGCAGCCTGGGACAGACTAATGAAAAACTGTTTTTT.

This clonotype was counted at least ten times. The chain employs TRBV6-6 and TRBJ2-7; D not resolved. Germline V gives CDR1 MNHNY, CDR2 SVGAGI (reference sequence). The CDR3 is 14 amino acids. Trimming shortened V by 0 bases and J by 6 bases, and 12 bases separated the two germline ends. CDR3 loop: CASSYSGLGPEQYF. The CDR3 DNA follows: TGTGCCAGCAGTTACTCCGGGCTTGGGCCCGAGCAGTACTTC.

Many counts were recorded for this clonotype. The CDR3 reads CATSRGGRSSYNEQFF. CDR3 nucleotide sequence: TGTGCCACCAGCAGGGGAGGACGGAGCTCCTACAATGAGCAGTTCTTC. V is TRBV15 and J is TRBJ2-1; TRBD2 is a possible D gene (6 bases). V lost 3 bases and J 0 bases, leaving 12 bases between the germline ends. CDR3 length: 16 amino acids. Germline values: CDR1 LNHNV, CDR2 YYDKDF (reference sequence).

Here the CDR3 DNA reads TGTATCAGCAGCGTAGGGGGGACTGGCAATCAGCCCCAGCATTTT. Translated: CISSVGGTGNQPQHF. The V call is TRBV9, the J call TRBJ1-5, with D possibly matching TRBD1 (6 bases). The CDR3 covers 15 residues. The germline gives CDR1 SGDLS, CDR2 YYNGEE.

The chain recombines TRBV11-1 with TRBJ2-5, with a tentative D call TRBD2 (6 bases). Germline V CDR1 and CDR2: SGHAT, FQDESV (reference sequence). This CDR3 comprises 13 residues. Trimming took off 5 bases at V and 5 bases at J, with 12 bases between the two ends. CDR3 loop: CASSPWEEETQYF. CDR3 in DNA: TGTGCCAGCAGCCCCTGGGAGGAGGAGACCCAGTACTTC.

The CDR3 DNA follows: TGTGCCAGCAGCCCCGTAGACTACCACAATGAGCAGTTCTTC. Translated, it gives CASSPVDYHNEQFF. V and J are TRBV7-2 and TRBJ2-1, with D perhaps matching TRBD2 (5 bases). In germline, CDR1 is SGHTA, CDR2 FQGNSA. The V end was cut by 5 bases, the J end by 5 bases, with 13 bases between. CDR3 length equals 14 residues.

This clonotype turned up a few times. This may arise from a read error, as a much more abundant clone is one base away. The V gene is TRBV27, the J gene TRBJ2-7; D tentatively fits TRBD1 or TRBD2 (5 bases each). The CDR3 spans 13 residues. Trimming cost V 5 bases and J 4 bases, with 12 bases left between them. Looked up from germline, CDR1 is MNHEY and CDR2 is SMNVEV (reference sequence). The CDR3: CASSVGWGYEQYF. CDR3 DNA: TGTGCCAGCAGTGTAGGTTGGGGGTACGAGCAGTACTTC.

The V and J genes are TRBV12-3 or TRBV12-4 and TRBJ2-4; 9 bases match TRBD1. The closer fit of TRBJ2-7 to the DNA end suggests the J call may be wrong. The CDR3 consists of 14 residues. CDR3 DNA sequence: TGTGCCAGCACCAAGGGACAGGGAAGCTACGAGCAGTACTTC. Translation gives CASTKGQGSYEQYF.

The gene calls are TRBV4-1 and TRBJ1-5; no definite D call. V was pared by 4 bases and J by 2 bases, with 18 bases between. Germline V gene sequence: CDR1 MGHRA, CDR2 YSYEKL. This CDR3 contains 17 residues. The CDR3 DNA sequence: TGCGCCAGCAGCCTGGCAGTTAGCGGGATGGGCAATCAGCCCCAGCATTTT. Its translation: CASSLAVSGMGNQPQHF.

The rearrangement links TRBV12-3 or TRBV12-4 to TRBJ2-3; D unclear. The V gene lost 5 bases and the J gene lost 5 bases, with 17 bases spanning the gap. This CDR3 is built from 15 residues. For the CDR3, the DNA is TGTGCCAGCAGTCCACCCGGTGACAAAGGAGATACGCAGTATTTT. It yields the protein CASSPPGDKGDTQYF.

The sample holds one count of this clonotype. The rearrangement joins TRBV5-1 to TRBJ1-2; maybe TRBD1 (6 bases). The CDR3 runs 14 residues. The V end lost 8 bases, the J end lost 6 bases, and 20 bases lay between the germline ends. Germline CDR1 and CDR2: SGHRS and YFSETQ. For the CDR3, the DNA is TGCGCCAGTCAAGCCGGTTGGTCAGGGGATGGCTACACCTTC. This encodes CASQAGWSGDGYTF.

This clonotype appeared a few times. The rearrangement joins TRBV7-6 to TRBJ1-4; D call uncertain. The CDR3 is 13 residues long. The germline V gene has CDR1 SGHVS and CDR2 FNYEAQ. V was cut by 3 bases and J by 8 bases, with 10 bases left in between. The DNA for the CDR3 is TGTGCCAGCAGCTTGGGTCTTGGAGAAAAACTGTTTTTT. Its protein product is CASSLGLGEKLFF.

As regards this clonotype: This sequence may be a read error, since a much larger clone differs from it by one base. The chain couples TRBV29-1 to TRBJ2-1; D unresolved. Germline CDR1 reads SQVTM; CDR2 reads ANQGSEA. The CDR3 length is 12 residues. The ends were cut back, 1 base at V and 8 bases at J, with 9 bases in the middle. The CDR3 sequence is CSVEGGLDEQFF. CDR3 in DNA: TGCAGCGTTGAAGGTGGGCTCGATGAGCAGTTCTTC.